A selection of T cell receptor beta chains follows, all from one sample in a study of blood T cell repertoires in COVID-19. Measured with immunoSEQ multiplex PCR; TCRdb has only the in-frame clones, and not every one. The sample holds tens of thousands of clones; around 80% are singletons and the top ten take around 30%. Sequenced sample: peripheral blood. The receptor source for this set is an elderly woman with active or convalescent COVID-19. The CDR3 runs from the conserved cysteine through the conserved F or W. A D gene is named only where the DNA matches it firmly. Rows may omit the clone size; those that give it use once, few, many or a size class.

d_gene	v_gene	j_gene	abundance	CDR3nt	CDR3aa
TRBD2	TRBV7-9	TRBJ2-5	.	TGTGCCAGCAGCTTGCGACTAGCGGTGAAGGAGACCCAGTACTTC	CASSLRLAVKETQYF
.	TRBV4-3	TRBJ1-4	.	TGCGCCAGCAGCCCTGCCTCGGGGGCTAATGAAAAACTGTTTTTT	CASSPASGANEKLFF
TRBD1	TRBV15	TRBJ2-7	few	TGTGCCACCAGCAGTCTCCCGGGACAGGGGTCCTACGAGCAGTACTTC	CATSSLPGQGSYEQYF
.	TRBV7-6	TRBJ1-2	once	TGTGCCAGCAGTCGAGAGGGTGGCAATGGCTACACCTTC	CASSREGGNGYTF
TRBD1	TRBV7-9	TRBJ1-1	.	TGTGCCAGCAGCTTTGATAGGGGGCAGACCACTGAAGCTTTCTTT	CASSFDRGQTTEAFF
TRBD1	TRBV27	TRBJ1-5	.	TGTGCCAGCAGGGCAGGGGGCAGCAATCAGCCCCAGCATTTT	CASRAGGSNQPQHF
.	TRBV5-1	TRBJ1-3	.	TGCGCCAGCAGCCTAAAACAGGATTCCGGGACCATATATTTT	CASSLKQDSGTIYF
TRBD1	TRBV27	TRBJ2-7	.	TGTGCCAGCAGTTGGGTAAACAGGGGAAGGGGTTACGAGCAGTACTTC	CASSWVNRGRGYEQYF
TRBD1	TRBV4-1	TRBJ2-3	once	TGCGCCAGCAGCCTAGGGACAGGGACTCCAGGAGCAGATACGCAGTATTTT	CASSLGTGTPGADTQYF
.	TRBV28	TRBJ1-2	.	TGTGCCAGCAGTTTACCAGCCCCTGGGAGGGCGGGGGGCTACACCTTC	CASSLPAPGRAGGYTF
TRBD2	TRBV5-6	TRBJ2-1	once	TGTGCCAGCAGCGAAGCGGGGGGGCGCCACAATGAGCAGTTCTTC	CASSEAGGRHNEQFF
.	TRBV6-6	TRBJ1-4	.	TGTGCCAGCAGTTACTCCAGGGCAACTAATGAAAAACTGTTTTTT	CASSYSRATNEKLFF
TRBD1	TRBV18	TRBJ1-5	.	TGTGCCAGCTCAACGACAGGGCTCAATCAGCCCCAGCATTTT	CASSTTGLNQPQHF
.	TRBV19	TRBJ2-6	.	TGTGCCAGTAATCCTGGACATTCTGGGGCCAACGTCCTGACTTTC	CASNPGHSGANVLTF
.	TRBV12-3/TRBV12-4	TRBJ2-7	.	TGTGCCAGCGCGGATATCTACGAGCAGTACTTC	CASADIYEQYF
TRBD1	TRBV9	TRBJ2-3	.	TGTGCCAGCAGCGTTGGAGGGATATGGACAGGGGGCATGACAGATACGCAGTATTTT	CASSVGGIWTGGMTDTQYF
.	TRBV19	TRBJ2-7	.	TGTGCCAGTAGTATAACACAGCCTCCCTACGAGCAGTACTTC	CASSITQPPYEQYF
.	TRBV30	TRBJ2-7	.	TGTGCCTGGAGTCAACTACGGAAGAACGGAGTGAACGAGCAGTACTTC	CAWSQLRKNGVNEQYF
TRBD2	TRBV28	TRBJ2-3	.	TGTGCCAGCAAGGGGCGGGGGAGTGGCACAGATACGCAGTATTTT	CASKGRGSGTDTQYF
TRBD1	TRBV10-3	TRBJ2-7	.	TGTGCCATCAGGTCCGGGACAGGAGGCTACGAGCAGTACTTC	CAIRSGTGGYEQYF
TRBD2	TRBV18	TRBJ2-1	.	TGTGCCAGCTCACCACTAGCGGGGGGGCACAATGAGCAGTTCTTC	CASSPLAGGHNEQFF
.	TRBV27	TRBJ1-6	.	TGTGCCAGCAGGTTATCCCGCGTTGGTCCCCTCCACTTT	CASRLSRVGPLHF
TRBD2	TRBV7-6	TRBJ2-3	.	TGTGCCAGCAGCCGCCGGCCCAGCGGGGGGGCAAGGACAGATACGCAGTATTTT	CASSRRPSGGARTDTQYF
TRBD1	TRBV30	TRBJ2-7	.	TGTGCCTGTATGACAGGGAGACCCGTCTACGAGCAGTACTTC	CACMTGRPVYEQYF
.	TRBV28	TRBJ2-6	.	TGTGCCAGCAGGCAGGGGTTGGAAGGGGCCAACGTCCTGACTTTC	CASRQGLEGANVLTF
.	TRBV12-3/TRBV12-4	TRBJ1-2	.	TGTGCCAGCAGCCCCCTTATCGTCGGTGGCTACACCTTC	CASSPLIVGGYTF
TRBD2	TRBV6-2/TRBV6-3	TRBJ2-1	few	TGTGCCAGCAGTTACTACGGCGGGGGGTCCGGCTATGAGCAGTTCTTC	CASSYYGGGSGYEQFF
.	TRBV5-1	TRBJ2-6	.	TGCGCCAGCGGCGGAGACGGTGCCGGGGCCAACGTCCTGACTTTC	CASGGDGAGANVLTF
.	TRBV6-5	TRBJ2-5	.	TGTGCCAGCAGCGAGGGTCCGGGGACCCAGTACTTC	CASSEGPGTQYF
TRBD1	TRBV6-6	TRBJ1-2	.	TGTGCCAGCGGGTGGGACAGGGACTATGGCTACACCTTC	CASGWDRDYGYTF
.	TRBV7-2	TRBJ1-1	once	TGTGCCAGCAGCTTAGGACTCAACGTTGGGTCTGAAGCTTTCTTT	CASSLGLNVGSEAFF
TRBD1	TRBV3-1/TRBV3-2	TRBJ1-4	.	TGTGCCAGCAGCGCTTTAAAGGACAGGGGCGGTGAAAAACTGTTTTTT	CASSALKDRGGEKLFF
.	TRBV27	TRBJ2-3	.	TGTGCCAGCAGTTCGGCGGGGATATCCACAGATACGCAGTATTTT	CASSSAGISTDTQYF
TRBD1	TRBV5-4	TRBJ1-2	.	TGTGCCAGCAGCTTTACCTTGACAGGGGAACGTGGCTACACCTTC	CASSFTLTGERGYTF
TRBD1	TRBV7-6	TRBJ2-3	.	TGTGCCAGCAGCGACCGGACAGGGGGGTCAGATACGCAGTATTTT	CASSDRTGGSDTQYF
TRBD1	TRBV9	TRBJ2-2	.	TGTGCCAGCAGCGTAGACGACAGGGGGTACACCGGGGAGCTGTTTTTT	CASSVDDRGYTGELFF
TRBD2	TRBV29-1	TRBJ2-7	.	TGCAGCGCTAGCGGGGGTACAGTCTCCTACGAGCAGTACTTC	CSASGGTVSYEQYF
.	TRBV6-5	TRBJ2-3	.	TGTGCCAGCAGTTACCTCGGTGGCACAGATACGCAGTATTTT	CASSYLGGTDTQYF
TRBD2	TRBV4-3	TRBJ2-1	.	TGCGCCAGCAGCCAAGAGCCTAGCGGGGGGGCCCGGCGAAATGAGCAGTTCTTC	CASSQEPSGGARRNEQFF
.	TRBV27	TRBJ1-6	.	TGTGCCAGCAGTTTATGGGGGGAGAATTCACCCCTCCACTTT	CASSLWGENSPLHF